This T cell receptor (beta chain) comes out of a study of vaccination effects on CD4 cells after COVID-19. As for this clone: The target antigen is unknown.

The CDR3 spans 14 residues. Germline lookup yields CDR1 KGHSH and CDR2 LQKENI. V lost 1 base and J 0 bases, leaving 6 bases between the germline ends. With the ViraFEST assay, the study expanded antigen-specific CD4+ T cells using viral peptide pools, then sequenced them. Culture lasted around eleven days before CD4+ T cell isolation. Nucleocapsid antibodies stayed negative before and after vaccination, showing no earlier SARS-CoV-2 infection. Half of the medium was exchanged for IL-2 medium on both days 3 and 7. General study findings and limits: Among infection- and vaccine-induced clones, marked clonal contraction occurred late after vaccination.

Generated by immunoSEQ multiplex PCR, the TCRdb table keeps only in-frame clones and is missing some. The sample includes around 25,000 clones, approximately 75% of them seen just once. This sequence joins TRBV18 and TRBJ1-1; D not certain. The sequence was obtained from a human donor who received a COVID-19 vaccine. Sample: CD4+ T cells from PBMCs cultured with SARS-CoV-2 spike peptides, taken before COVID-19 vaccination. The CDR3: CASSPLQVNTEAFF. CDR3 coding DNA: TGTGCCAGCTCACCACTCCAGGTGAACACTGAAGCTTTCTTT. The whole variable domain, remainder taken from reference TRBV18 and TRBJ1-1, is NAGVMQNPRHLVRRRGQEARLRCSPMKGHSHVYWYRQLPEEGLKFMVYLQKENIIDESGMPKERFSAEFPKEGPSILRIQQVVRGDSAAYFCASSPLQVNTEAFFGQGTRLTVV.